This is a list of T cell receptor beta chains from one sample in a study of T cell repertoires in cytomegalovirus infection. The antigens of these receptors remain unknown. TCRdb analysed the reads with MiXCR anew, one entry per CDR3 protein. The table shows 450,000 to 650,000 distinct CDR3 sequences, with approximately 40% occurring only once. Here the sequenced sample was cultured PBMCs, taken from culture after CMV antigen stimulation. The receptor set was obtained from a human donor in good health (CMV status not recorded). Some clones in this sample may be carry-over from other donors' samples. Each CDR3 is given with its conserved first and last residue. Fields, in order: D gene, clone size, V gene, J gene, CDR3 protein, CDR3 DNA. The D gene is left open where the match is weak. Not every row has a clone size; where given, it reads once, few, many or a size class.

d_gene: TRBD2; abundance: .; v_gene: TRBV15; j_gene: TRBJ2-5; CDR3aa: CAVTGGRGETQYF; CDR3nt: TGTGCCGTAACGGGGGGGCGAGGAGAGACCCAGTACTTC
d_gene: .; abundance: few; v_gene: TRBV7-2; j_gene: TRBJ2-2; CDR3aa: CASSPRGAANTGELFF; CDR3nt: TGTGCCAGCAGCCCCAGGGGAGCCGCGAACACCGGGGAGCTGTTTTTT
d_gene: TRBD1; abundance: .; v_gene: TRBV27; j_gene: TRBJ1-6; CDR3aa: CASMAPLKQGAAAPLHF; CDR3nt: TGTGCCAGCATGGCCCCCTTAAAACAGGGGGCGGCGGCACCCCTCCACTTT
d_gene: .; abundance: .; v_gene: TRBV7-9; j_gene: TRBJ1-2; CDR3aa: CASSRSGYGYTF; CDR3nt: TGTGCCAGCAGCCGATCAGGGTACGGCTACACCTTC
d_gene: TRBD2; abundance: few; v_gene: TRBV19; j_gene: TRBJ2-3; CDR3aa: CASSNYGGVGQYF; CDR3nt: TGTGCCAGTAGTAACTATGGGGGGGTAGGGCAGTATTTT
d_gene: .; abundance: .; v_gene: TRBV11-2; j_gene: TRBJ2-7; CDR3aa: CASSSGPSRSYEQYF; CDR3nt: TGTGCCAGCAGCTCCGGACCGTCAAGGTCCTACGAGCAGTACTTC
d_gene: .; abundance: .; v_gene: TRBV4-1; j_gene: TRBJ1-1; CDR3aa: CASSQTGRPEAFF; CDR3nt: TGCGCCAGCAGCCAAACAGGAAGGCCTGAAGCTTTCTTT
d_gene: .; abundance: many; v_gene: TRBV7-2; j_gene: TRBJ2-3; CDR3aa: CASSSLNTQYF; CDR3nt: TGTGCCAGCAGCTCCCTAAATACGCAGTATTTT
d_gene: .; abundance: few; v_gene: TRBV4-2; j_gene: TRBJ1-4; CDR3aa: CASSPGSDEKLFF; CDR3nt: TGTGCCAGCAGCCCGGGCTCAGATGAAAAACTGTTTTTT
d_gene: TRBD1; abundance: .; v_gene: TRBV2; j_gene: TRBJ2-5; CDR3aa: CASRQDRGGRETQYF; CDR3nt: TGTGCCAGCAGACAGGACAGGGGGGGACGAGAGACCCAGTACTTC
d_gene: .; abundance: .; v_gene: TRBV7-9; j_gene: TRBJ1-6; CDR3aa: CASSFGQGVNSPLHF; CDR3nt: TGTGCCAGCAGCTTTGGGCAGGGAGTGAATTCACCCCTCCACTTT
d_gene: .; abundance: few; v_gene: TRBV6-1; j_gene: TRBJ1-3; CDR3aa: CASSSGPFGSNSGNTIYF; CDR3nt: TGTGCCAGCAGTTCGGGACCTTTTGGGTCCAACTCTGGAAACACCATATATTTT
d_gene: .; abundance: .; v_gene: TRBV5-1; j_gene: TRBJ2-3; CDR3aa: CASSSVPTDTQYF; CDR3nt: TGCGCCAGCAGCTCCGTCCCCACAGATACGCAGTATTTT
d_gene: .; abundance: .; v_gene: TRBV7-2; j_gene: TRBJ2-3; CDR3aa: CASSLGWPVSDTQYF; CDR3nt: TGTGCCAGCAGCTTAGGCTGGCCCGTTAGCGATACGCAGTATTTT
d_gene: TRBD2; abundance: few; v_gene: TRBV7-8; j_gene: TRBJ2-7; CDR3aa: CASSLSIGLAGYEQYF; CDR3nt: TGTGCCAGCAGCTTATCCATAGGACTAGCGGGATACGAGCAGTACTTC
d_gene: .; abundance: few; v_gene: TRBV6-2/TRBV6-3; j_gene: TRBJ2-2; CDR3aa: CASRKSSNTGELFF; CDR3nt: TGTGCCAGTCGTAAATCCTCGAACACCGGGGAGCTGTTTTTT
d_gene: .; abundance: .; v_gene: TRBV19; j_gene: TRBJ1-1; CDR3aa: CASSLYGGADTEAFF; CDR3nt: TGTGCCAGTAGTCTATACGGGGGCGCGGACACTGAAGCTTTCTTT
d_gene: TRBD1; abundance: few; v_gene: TRBV7-9; j_gene: TRBJ2-5; CDR3aa: CASSSIGQGVETQYF; CDR3nt: TGTGCCAGCAGCTCTATCGGACAGGGCGTTGAGACCCAGTACTTC
d_gene: TRBD1; abundance: .; v_gene: TRBV10-3; j_gene: TRBJ2-7; CDR3aa: CAISESLGAVQGPVYEQYF; CDR3nt: TGTGCCATCAGTGAGTCGTTAGGGGCCGTACAGGGGCCCGTCTACGAGCAGTACTTC
d_gene: TRBD2; abundance: .; v_gene: TRBV5-6; j_gene: TRBJ2-3; CDR3aa: CASSLSFSGEVDTQYF; CDR3nt: TGTGCCAGCAGCTTGAGTTTTAGCGGGGAAGTAGATACGCAGTATTTT
d_gene: .; abundance: many; v_gene: TRBV7-2; j_gene: TRBJ2-3; CDR3aa: CASSPMGGSTDTQYF; CDR3nt: TGTGCCAGCAGCCCCATGGGGGGTAGCACAGATACGCAGTATTTT
d_gene: .; abundance: .; v_gene: TRBV15; j_gene: TRBJ1-1; CDR3aa: CATSRVREMNTEAFF; CDR3nt: TGTGCCACCAGCAGAGTACGGGAAATGAACACTGAAGCTTTCTTT
d_gene: TRBD1; abundance: .; v_gene: TRBV6-6; j_gene: TRBJ2-2; CDR3aa: CASSYRDSNTGELFF; CDR3nt: TGTGCCAGCAGTTACCGGGACAGCAACACCGGGGAGCTGTTTTTT
d_gene: .; abundance: .; v_gene: TRBV7-2; j_gene: TRBJ1-4; CDR3aa: CASSPEGYRTNEKLFF; CDR3nt: TGTGCCAGCAGCCCAGAAGGGTACAGAACTAATGAAAAACTGTTTTTT
d_gene: .; abundance: .; v_gene: TRBV7-2; j_gene: TRBJ1-1; CDR3aa: CASSLALRFSPTEAFF; CDR3nt: TGTGCCAGCAGCTTAGCGCTACGATTTAGCCCCACTGAAGCTTTCTTT
d_gene: .; abundance: few; v_gene: TRBV7-9; j_gene: TRBJ2-4; CDR3aa: CASSRGALLAKNIQYF; CDR3nt: TGTGCCAGCAGCAGAGGGGCTCTTCTGGCCAAAAACATTCAGTACTTC
d_gene: .; abundance: .; v_gene: TRBV20-1; j_gene: TRBJ1-1; CDR3aa: CSSQGGVGTEAFF; CDR3nt: TGCAGTTCACAAGGGGGGGTAGGGACTGAAGCTTTCTTT
d_gene: TRBD2; abundance: .; v_gene: TRBV5-6; j_gene: TRBJ2-7; CDR3aa: CASSLALAGQTYEQYF; CDR3nt: TGTGCCAGCAGCTTGGCCCTAGCGGGTCAGACCTACGAGCAGTACTTC
d_gene: .; abundance: .; v_gene: TRBV12-3/TRBV12-4; j_gene: TRBJ2-3; CDR3aa: CASSTPGSDTQYF; CDR3nt: TGTGCCAGCAGTACCCCGGGTTCAGATACGCAGTATTTT
d_gene: TRBD1; abundance: .; v_gene: TRBV6-2/TRBV6-3; j_gene: TRBJ1-1; CDR3aa: CASSYSWTGGDLSIGNTEAFF; CDR3nt: TGTGCCAGCAGTTACTCCTGGACAGGGGGCGACTTGTCGATAGGGAACACTGAAGCTTTCTTT
d_gene: TRBD1; abundance: .; v_gene: TRBV6-6; j_gene: TRBJ1-1; CDR3aa: CASSATGSTEAFF; CDR3nt: TGTGCCAGCAGCGCGACAGGGAGTACTGAAGCTTTCTTT
d_gene: TRBD2; abundance: few; v_gene: TRBV4-3; j_gene: TRBJ2-1; CDR3aa: CASSQDTSGSYNEQFF; CDR3nt: TGCGCCAGCAGCCAAGATACTAGCGGTTCCTACAATGAGCAGTTCTTC
d_gene: .; abundance: .; v_gene: TRBV12-3/TRBV12-4; j_gene: TRBJ1-5; CDR3aa: CASSFGGPSNQPQHF; CDR3nt: TGTGCCAGCAGTTTTGGAGGTCCTAGCAATCAGCCCCAGCATTTT
d_gene: .; abundance: .; v_gene: TRBV7-6; j_gene: TRBJ2-7; CDR3aa: CASSPSEASYEQYF; CDR3nt: TGTGCCAGCAGCCCCTCGGAGGCGTCCTACGAGCAGTACTTC
d_gene: .; abundance: few; v_gene: TRBV7-2; j_gene: TRBJ2-2; CDR3aa: CASSLAPGRYTGELFF; CDR3nt: TGTGCCAGCAGCTTAGCGCCGGGGAGATACACCGGGGAGCTGTTTTTT
d_gene: .; abundance: once; v_gene: TRBV6-2/TRBV6-3; j_gene: TRBJ2-3; CDR3aa: CASTDPRRAERPDTQYF; CDR3nt: TGTGCCAGCACCGACCCCAGGCGGGCCGAGAGACCAGATACGCAGTATTTT
d_gene: .; abundance: .; v_gene: TRBV7-9; j_gene: TRBJ2-1; CDR3aa: CASSFQSGGNEQFF; CDR3nt: TGTGCCAGCAGCTTTCAGTCTGGGGGAAATGAGCAGTTCTTC
d_gene: .; abundance: .; v_gene: TRBV7-2; j_gene: TRBJ1-2; CDR3aa: CASSFRPNYGYTF; CDR3nt: TGTGCCAGCAGCTTTAGGCCTAATTATGGCTACACCTTC
d_gene: .; abundance: .; v_gene: TRBV7-8; j_gene: TRBJ2-1; CDR3aa: CASLRSNEQFF; CDR3nt: TGTGCCAGCCTCCGGTCCAATGAGCAGTTCTTC
d_gene: .; abundance: .; v_gene: TRBV20-1; j_gene: TRBJ1-1; CDR3aa: CSARTGGVSLVGTEAFF; CDR3nt: TGCAGTGCTAGGACGGGTGGGGTATCACTCGTTGGGACTGAAGCTTTCTTT
d_gene: TRBD1; abundance: few; v_gene: TRBV20-1; j_gene: TRBJ2-7; CDR3aa: CSARARDRAYEQYF; CDR3nt: TGCAGTGCTAGGGCCCGGGACAGAGCCTACGAGCAGTACTTC
d_gene: .; abundance: .; v_gene: TRBV7-4; j_gene: TRBJ2-3; CDR3aa: CASSSVGATQYF; CDR3nt: TGTGCCAGCAGCTCCGTTGGGGCTACGCAGTATTTT
d_gene: .; abundance: .; v_gene: TRBV3-1; j_gene: TRBJ2-5; CDR3aa: CASSQDAYRGPTYQETQYF; CDR3nt: TGTGCCAGCAGCCAAGATGCCTACCGGGGGCCTACGTACCAAGAGACCCAGTACTTC
d_gene: TRBD2; abundance: .; v_gene: TRBV5-5; j_gene: TRBJ2-1; CDR3aa: CASSPGHGGGDEQFF; CDR3nt: TGTGCCAGCAGCCCCGGGCATGGGGGGGGGGACGAGCAGTTCTTC
d_gene: TRBD2; abundance: few; v_gene: TRBV27; j_gene: TRBJ2-7; CDR3aa: CATVGEREGRYEQYF; CDR3nt: TGTGCCACCGTGGGGGAGCGGGAGGGCCGCTACGAGCAGTACTTC
d_gene: TRBD1; abundance: .; v_gene: TRBV20-1; j_gene: TRBJ1-5; CDR3aa: CSAYRSGGGQPQHF; CDR3nt: TGCAGTGCTTACCGTTCAGGGGGTGGTCAGCCCCAGCATTTT
d_gene: .; abundance: few; v_gene: TRBV7-9; j_gene: TRBJ2-1; CDR3aa: CASSSRGSDYNEQFF; CDR3nt: TGTGCCAGCAGCTCACGGGGTAGCGACTACAATGAGCAGTTCTTC
d_gene: .; abundance: .; v_gene: TRBV15; j_gene: TRBJ2-5; CDR3aa: CATSLGASQETQYF; CDR3nt: TGTGCCACCAGCTTAGGGGCGTCCCAAGAGACCCAGTACTTC
d_gene: TRBD1; abundance: .; v_gene: TRBV7-8; j_gene: TRBJ1-1; CDR3aa: CASSFLRQGLEAFF; CDR3nt: TGTGCCAGCAGCTTCCTTAGACAGGGCCTTGAAGCTTTCTTT